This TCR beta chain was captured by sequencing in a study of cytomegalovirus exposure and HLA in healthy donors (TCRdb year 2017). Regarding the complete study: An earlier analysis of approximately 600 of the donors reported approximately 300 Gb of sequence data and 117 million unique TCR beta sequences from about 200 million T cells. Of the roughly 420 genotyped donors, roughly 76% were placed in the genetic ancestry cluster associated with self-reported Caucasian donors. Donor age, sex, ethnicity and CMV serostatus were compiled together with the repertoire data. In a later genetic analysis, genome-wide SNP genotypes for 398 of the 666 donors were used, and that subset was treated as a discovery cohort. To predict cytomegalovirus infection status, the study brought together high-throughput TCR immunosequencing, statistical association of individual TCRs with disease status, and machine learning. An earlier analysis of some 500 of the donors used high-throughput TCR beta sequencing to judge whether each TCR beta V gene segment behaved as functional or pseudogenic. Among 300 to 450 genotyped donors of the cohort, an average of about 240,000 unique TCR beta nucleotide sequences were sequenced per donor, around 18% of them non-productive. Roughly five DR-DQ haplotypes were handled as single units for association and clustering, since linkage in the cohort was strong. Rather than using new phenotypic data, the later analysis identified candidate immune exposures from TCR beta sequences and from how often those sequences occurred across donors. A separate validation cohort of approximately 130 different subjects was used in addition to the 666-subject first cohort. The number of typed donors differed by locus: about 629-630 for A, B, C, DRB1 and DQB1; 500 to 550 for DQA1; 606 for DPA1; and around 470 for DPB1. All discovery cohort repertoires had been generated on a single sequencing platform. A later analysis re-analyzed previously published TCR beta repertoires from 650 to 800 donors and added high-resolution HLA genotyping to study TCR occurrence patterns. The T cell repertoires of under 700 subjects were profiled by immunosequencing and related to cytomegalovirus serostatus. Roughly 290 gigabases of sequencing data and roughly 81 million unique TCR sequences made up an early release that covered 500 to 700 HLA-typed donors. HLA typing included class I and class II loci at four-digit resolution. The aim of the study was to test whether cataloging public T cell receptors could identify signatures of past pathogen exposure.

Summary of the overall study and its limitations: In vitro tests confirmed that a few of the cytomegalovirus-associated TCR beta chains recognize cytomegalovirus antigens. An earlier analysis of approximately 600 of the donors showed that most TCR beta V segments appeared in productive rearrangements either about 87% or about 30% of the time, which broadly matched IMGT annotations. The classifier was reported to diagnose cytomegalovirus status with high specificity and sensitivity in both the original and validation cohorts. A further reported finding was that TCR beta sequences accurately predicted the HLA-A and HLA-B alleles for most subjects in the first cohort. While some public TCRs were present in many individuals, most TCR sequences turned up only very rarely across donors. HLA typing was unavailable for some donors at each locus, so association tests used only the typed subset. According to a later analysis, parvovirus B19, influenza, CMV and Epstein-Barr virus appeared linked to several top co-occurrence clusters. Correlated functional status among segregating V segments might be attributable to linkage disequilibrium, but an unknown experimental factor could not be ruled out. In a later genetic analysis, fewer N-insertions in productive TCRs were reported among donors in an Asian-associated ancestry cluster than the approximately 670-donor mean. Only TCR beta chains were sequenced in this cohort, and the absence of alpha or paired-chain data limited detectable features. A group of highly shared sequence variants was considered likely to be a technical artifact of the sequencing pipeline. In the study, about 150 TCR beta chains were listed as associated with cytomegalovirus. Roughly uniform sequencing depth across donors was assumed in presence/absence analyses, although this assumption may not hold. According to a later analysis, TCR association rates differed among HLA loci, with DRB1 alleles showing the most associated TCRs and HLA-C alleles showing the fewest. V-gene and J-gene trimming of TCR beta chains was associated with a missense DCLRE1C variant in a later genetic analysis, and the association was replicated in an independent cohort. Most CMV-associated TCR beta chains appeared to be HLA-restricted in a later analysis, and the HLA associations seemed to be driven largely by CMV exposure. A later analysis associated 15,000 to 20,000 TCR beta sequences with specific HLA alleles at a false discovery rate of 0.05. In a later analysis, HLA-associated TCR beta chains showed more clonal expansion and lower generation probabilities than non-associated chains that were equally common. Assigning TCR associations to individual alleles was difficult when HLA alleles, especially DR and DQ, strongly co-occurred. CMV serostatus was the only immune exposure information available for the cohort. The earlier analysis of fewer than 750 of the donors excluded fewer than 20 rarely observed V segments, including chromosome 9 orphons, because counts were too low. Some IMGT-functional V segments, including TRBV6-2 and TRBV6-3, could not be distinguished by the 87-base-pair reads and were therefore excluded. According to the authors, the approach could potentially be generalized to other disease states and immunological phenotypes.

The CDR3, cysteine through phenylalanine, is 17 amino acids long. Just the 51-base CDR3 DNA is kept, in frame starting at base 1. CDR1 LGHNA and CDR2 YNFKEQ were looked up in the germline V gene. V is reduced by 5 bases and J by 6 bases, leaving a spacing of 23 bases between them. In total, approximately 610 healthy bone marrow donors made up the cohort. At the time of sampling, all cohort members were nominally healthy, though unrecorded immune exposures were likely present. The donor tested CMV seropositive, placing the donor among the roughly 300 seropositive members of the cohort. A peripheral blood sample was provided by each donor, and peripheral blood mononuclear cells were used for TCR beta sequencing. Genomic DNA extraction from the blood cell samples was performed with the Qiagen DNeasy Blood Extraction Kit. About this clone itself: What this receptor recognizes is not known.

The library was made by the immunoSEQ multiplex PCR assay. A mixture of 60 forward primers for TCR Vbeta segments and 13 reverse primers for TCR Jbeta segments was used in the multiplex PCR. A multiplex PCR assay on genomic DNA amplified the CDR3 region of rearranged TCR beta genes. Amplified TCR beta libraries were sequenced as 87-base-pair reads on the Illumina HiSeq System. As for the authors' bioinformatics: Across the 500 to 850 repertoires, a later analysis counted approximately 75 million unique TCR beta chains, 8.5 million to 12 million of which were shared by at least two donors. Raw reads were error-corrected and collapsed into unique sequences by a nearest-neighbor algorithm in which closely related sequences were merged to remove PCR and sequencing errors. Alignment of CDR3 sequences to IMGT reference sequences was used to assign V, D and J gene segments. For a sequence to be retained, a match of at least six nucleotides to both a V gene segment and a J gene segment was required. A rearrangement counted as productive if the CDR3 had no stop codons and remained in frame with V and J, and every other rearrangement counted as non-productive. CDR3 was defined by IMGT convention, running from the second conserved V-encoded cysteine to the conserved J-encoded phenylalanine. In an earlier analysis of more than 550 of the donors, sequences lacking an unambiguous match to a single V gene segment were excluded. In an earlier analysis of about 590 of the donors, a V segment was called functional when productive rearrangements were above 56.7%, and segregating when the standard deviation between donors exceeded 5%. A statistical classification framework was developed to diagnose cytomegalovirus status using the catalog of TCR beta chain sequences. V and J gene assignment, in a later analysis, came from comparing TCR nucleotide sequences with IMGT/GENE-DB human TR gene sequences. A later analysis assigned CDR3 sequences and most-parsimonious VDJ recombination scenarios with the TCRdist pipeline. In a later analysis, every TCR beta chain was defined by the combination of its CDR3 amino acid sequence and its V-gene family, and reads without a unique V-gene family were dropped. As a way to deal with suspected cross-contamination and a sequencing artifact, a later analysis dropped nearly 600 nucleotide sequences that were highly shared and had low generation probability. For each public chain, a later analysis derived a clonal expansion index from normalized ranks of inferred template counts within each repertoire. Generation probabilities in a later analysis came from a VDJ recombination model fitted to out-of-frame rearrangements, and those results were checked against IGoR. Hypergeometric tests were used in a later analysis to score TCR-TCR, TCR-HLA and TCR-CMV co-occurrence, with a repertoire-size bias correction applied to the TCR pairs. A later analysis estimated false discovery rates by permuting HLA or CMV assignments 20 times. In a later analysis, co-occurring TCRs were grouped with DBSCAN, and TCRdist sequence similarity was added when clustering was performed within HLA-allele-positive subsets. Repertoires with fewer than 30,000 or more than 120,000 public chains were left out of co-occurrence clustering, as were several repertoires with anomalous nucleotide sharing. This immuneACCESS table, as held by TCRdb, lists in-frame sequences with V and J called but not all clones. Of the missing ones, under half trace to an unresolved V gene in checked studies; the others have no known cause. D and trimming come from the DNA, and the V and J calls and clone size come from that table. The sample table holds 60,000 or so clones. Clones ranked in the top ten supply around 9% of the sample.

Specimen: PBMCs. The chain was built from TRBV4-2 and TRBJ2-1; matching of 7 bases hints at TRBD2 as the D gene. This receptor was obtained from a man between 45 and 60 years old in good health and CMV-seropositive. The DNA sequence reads TGTGCCAGCAGCGACTTCGTGGACAGCAGGACTAGCAATGAGCAGTTCTTC. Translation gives CASSDFVDSRTSNEQFF.